This T cell receptor beta chain was obtained from a study of vaccination effects on CD4 cells after COVID-19. Across the study: Median timing of post-vaccine samples was 72 days after the second dose.

Clones were read by immunoSEQ multiplex PCR, and TCRdb kept only the in-frame ones, dropping some. Among about 13,000 clones, 55% to 85% were seen once, and the ten largest hold over 8.5%. Concerning this clone: No antigen is known for it.

Peptide-pool stimulation followed by sequencing identified expanded antigen-specific CD4+ clonotypes in the ViraFEST assay. Scientists isolated CD4+ T cells after an approximately ten-day culture period ended. Participants received two doses of either the BNT162b2 or mRNA-1273 vaccine. The CDR3 is 12 amino acids. Trimming shortened V by 5 bases and J by 0 bases, and 4 bases separated the two germline ends. Germline V gene data show CDR1 as SGHTA and CDR2 as FQGNSA. This sequence originates from a human donor who received a COVID-19 vaccine. The V gene is TRBV7-2, the J gene TRBJ1-2; D unresolved. This sample comprised CD4+ T cells from PBMCs cultured with SARS-CoV-2 spike peptides, obtained after COVID-19 vaccination. CDR3 sequence: CASSPTNYGYTF. The CDR3 bases are TGTGCCAGCAGCCCGACTAACTATGGCTACACCTTC.